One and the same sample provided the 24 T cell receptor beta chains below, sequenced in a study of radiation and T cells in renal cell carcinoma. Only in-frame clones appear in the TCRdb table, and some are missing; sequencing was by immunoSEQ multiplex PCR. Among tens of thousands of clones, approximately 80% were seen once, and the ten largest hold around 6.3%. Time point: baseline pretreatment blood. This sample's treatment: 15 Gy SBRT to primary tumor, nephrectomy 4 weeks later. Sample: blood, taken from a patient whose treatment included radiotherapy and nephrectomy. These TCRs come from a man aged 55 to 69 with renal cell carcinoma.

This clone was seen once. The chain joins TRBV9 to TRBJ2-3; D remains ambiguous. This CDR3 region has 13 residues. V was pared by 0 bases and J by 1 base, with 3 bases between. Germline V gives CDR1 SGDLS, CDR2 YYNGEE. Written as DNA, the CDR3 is TGTGCCAGCAGCGTAGCGGGCACAGATACGCAGTATTTT. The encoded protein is CASSVAGTDTQYF.

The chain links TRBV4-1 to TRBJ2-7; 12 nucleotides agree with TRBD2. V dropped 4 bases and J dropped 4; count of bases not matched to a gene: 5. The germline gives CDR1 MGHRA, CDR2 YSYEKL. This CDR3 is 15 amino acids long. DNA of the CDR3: TGCGCCAGCAGCCTCCGACTAGCGGGGGCATACGAGCAGTACTTC. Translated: CASSLRLAGAYEQYF.

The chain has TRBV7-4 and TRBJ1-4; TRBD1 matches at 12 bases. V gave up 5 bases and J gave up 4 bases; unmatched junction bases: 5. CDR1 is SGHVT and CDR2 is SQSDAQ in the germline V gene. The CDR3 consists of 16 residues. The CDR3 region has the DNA TGTGCCAGCAGCCCCGGGACAGGGGGCCTTAATGAAAAACTGTTTTTT. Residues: CASSPGTGGLNEKLFF.

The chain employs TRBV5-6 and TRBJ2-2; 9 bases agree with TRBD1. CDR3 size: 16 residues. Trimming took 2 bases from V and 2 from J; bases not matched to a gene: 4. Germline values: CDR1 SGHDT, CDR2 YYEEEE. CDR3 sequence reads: CASSFAGQGNTGELFF. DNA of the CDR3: TGTGCCAGCAGCTTCGCGGGACAGGGAAACACCGGGGAGCTGTTTTTT. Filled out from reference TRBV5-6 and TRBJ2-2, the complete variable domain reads DAGVTQSPTHLIKTRGQQVTLRCSPKSGHDTVSWYQQALGQGPQFIFQYYEEEERQRGNFPDRFSGHQFPNYSSELNVNALLLGDSALYLCASSFAGQGNTGELFFGEGSRLTVL.

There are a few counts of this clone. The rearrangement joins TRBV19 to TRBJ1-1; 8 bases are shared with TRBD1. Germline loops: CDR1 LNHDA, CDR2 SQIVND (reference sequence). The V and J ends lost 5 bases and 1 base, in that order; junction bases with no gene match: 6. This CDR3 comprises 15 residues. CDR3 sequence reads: CASSVDRVPNTEAFF. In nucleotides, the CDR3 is TGTGCCAGTAGTGTGGACAGGGTCCCGAACACTGAAGCTTTCTTT.

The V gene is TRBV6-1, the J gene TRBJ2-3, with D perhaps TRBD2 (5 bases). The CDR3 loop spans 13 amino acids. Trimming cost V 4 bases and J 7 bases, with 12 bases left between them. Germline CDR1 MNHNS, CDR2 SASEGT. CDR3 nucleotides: TGTGCCAGCAGTGGTTGGTCCGGGAATACGCAGTATTTT. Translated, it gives CASSGWSGNTQYF.

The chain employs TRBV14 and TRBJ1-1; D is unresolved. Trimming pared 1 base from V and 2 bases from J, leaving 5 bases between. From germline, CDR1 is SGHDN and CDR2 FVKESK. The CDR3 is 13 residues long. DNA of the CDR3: TGTGCCAGCAGCCAAGGTAGAAACACTGAAGCTTTCTTT. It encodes CASSQGRNTEAFF. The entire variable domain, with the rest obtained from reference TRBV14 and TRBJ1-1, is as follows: EAGVTQFPSHSVIEKGQTVTLRCDPISGHDNLYWYRRVMGKEIKFLLHFVKESKQDESGMPNNRFLAERTGGTYSTLKVQPAELEDSGVYFCASSQGRNTEAFFGQGTRLTVV.

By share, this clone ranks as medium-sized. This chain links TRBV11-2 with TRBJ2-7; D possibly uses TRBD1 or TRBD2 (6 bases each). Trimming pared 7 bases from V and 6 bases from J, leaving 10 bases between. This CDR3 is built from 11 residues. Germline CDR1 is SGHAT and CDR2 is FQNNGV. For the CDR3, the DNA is TGTGCCAGCATCGAGGGGGGCGAGCAGTACTTC. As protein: CASIEGGEQYF.

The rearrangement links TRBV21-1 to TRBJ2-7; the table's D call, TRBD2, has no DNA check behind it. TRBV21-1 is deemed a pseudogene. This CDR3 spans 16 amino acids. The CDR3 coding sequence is TGTGCCAGCAGCGAAAGACCGGACTCCCAACCGGGCGAGCAGTACTTC. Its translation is CASSERPDSQPGEQYF.

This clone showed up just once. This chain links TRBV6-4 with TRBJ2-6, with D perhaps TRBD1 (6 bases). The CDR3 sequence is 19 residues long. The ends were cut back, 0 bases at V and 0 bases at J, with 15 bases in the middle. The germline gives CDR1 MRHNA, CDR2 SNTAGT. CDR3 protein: CASSDSGGQKLSGANVLTF. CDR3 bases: TGTGCCAGCAGTGACTCTGGGGGACAAAAACTCTCTGGGGCCAACGTCCTGACTTTC.

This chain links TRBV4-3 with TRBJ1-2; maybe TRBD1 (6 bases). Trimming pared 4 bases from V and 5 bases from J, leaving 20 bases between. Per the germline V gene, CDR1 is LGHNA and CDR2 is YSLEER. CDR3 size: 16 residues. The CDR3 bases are TGCGCCAGCAGCCCACAAGTGCTAACAGGGCCATATGGCTACACCTTC. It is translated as CASSPQVLTGPYGYTF.

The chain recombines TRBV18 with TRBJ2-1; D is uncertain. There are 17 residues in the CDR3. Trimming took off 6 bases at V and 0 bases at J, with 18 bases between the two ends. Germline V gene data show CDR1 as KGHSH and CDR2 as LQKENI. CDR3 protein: CASSAYSTISSYNEQFF. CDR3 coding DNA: TGTGCCAGCTCGGCCTACTCTACAATTAGCTCCTACAATGAGCAGTTCTTC.

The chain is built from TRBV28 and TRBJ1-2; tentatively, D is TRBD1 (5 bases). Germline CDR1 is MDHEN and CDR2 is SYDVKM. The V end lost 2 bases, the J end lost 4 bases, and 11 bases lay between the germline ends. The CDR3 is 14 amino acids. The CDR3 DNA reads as TGTGCCAGCAGTTTAGGGGGGGTTGGCTATGGCTACACCTTC. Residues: CASSLGGVGYGYTF.

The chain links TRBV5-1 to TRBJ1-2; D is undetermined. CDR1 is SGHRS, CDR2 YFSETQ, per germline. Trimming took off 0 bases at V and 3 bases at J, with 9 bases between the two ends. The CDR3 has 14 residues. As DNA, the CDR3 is TGCGCCAGCAGCTTGGAAGCGTCGTACTATGGCTACACCTTC. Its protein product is CASSLEASYYGYTF.

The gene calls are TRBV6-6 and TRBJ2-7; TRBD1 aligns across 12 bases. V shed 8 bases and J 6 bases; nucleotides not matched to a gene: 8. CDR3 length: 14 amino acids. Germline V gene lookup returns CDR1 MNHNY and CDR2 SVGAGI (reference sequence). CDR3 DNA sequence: TGTGCCAGCCGTACGGGACAGGGGGCAAGCGAGCAGTACTTC. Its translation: CASRTGQGASEQYF.

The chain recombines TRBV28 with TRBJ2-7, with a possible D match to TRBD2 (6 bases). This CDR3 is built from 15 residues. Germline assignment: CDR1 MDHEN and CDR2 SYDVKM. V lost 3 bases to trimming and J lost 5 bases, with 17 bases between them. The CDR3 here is CASSLAITWGDEQYF. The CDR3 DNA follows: TGTGCCAGCAGTTTGGCCATAACGTGGGGGGACGAGCAGTACTTC.

The CDR3: CASSLRGMDGYTF. The CDR3 DNA reads TGCGCCAGCAGCTTGCGAGGGATGGATGGCTACACCTTC. The rearrangement joins TRBV5-1 to TRBJ1-2; D call uncertain. Trimming shortened V by 1 base and J by 6 bases, and 10 bases separated the two germline ends. This CDR3 region has 13 residues. Germline V gene lookup returns CDR1 SGHRS and CDR2 YFSETQ.

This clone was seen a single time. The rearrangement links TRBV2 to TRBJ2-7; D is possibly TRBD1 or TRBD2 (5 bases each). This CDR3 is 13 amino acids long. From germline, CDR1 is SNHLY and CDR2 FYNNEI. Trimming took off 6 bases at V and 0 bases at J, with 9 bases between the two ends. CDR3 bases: TGTGCCAGCAGGCCAGGGAGCTCCTACGAGCAGTACTTC. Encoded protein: CASRPGSSYEQYF.

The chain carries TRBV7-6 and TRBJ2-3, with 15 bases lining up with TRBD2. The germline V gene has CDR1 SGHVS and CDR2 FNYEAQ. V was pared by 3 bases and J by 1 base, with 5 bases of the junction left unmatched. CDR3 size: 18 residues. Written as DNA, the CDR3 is TGTGCCAGCAGCTTCCCGGGACTAGCGGGGGGAGGCACAGATACGCAGTATTTT. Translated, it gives CASSFPGLAGGGTDTQYF.

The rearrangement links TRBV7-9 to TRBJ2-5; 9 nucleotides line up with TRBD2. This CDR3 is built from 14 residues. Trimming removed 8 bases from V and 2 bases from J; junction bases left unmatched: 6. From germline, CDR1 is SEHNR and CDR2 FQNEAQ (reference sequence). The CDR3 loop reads CASRGAGGQETQYF. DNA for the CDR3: TGTGCCAGCCGAGGGGCGGGAGGGCAAGAGACCCAGTACTTC.

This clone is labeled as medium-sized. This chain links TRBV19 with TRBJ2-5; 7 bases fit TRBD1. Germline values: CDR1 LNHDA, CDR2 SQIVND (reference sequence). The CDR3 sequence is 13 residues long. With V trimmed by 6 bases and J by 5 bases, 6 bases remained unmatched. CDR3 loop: CASSTTGFETQYF. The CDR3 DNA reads TGTGCCAGTAGCACGACAGGGTTCGAGACCCAGTACTTC.

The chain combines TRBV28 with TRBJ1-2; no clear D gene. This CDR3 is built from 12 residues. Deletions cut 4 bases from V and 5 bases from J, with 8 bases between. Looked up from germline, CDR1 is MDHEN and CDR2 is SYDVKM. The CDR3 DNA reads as TGTGCCAGCAGTTCAACAGCGTATGGCTACACCTTC. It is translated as CASSSTAYGYTF.

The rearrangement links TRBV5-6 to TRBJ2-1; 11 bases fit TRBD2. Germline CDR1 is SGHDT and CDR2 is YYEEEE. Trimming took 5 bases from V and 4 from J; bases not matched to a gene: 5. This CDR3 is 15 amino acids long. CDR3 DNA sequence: TGTGCCAGCAGACAGACTAGCGGGACATACAATGAGCAGTTCTTC. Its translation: CASRQTSGTYNEQFF.

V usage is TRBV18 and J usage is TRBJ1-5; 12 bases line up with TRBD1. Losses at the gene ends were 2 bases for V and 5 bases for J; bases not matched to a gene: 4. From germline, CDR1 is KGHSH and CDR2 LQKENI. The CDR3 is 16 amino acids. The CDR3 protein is CASSPGDRGRDQPQHF. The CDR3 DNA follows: TGTGCCAGCTCACCAGGGGACAGGGGGCGCGATCAGCCCCAGCATTTT.